These 26 T cell receptor beta chains share one sample of origin, sequenced in a study of response to subunit inactivated influenza vaccine. TCRdb re-called the RT-PCR reads with MiXCR, one entry per CDR3 protein. The data show about 240,000 distinct CDR3 sequences, approximately 12% seen once. Sequenced here: non-naive T cells sorted from PBMCs, sampled around 15 days before vaccination. The receptor source for this set is a man aged 50 to 59 who received an inactivated influenza vaccine.

V is TRBV28 and J is TRBJ2-2, with 11 bases lining up with TRBD2. V was pared by 2 bases and J by 6 bases, with 5 bases of the junction left unmatched. The CDR3 spans 16 residues. Germline V gene lookup returns CDR1 MDHEN and CDR2 SYDVKM. In nucleotides, the CDR3 is TGTGCCAGCAGTTTACTAGCGGGAGGTCAGGCCGGGGAGCTGTTTTTT. This gives the protein CASSLLAGGQAGELFF.

This clonotype turned up a few times. The V call is TRBV20-1, the J call TRBJ2-5, with 8 positions matching TRBD2. This CDR3 comprises 13 residues. Germline trimming cut 8 bases from V and 2 bases from J; bases unmatched to any gene: 7. Per the germline V gene, CDR1 is DFQATT and CDR2 is SNEGSKA (reference sequence). CDR3 in amino acids: CSTEGLVQETQYF. The CDR3 nucleotides are TGCAGTACCGAGGGACTAGTTCAAGAGACCCAGTACTTC.

This clonotype showed up just a few times. The chain uses TRBV27 and TRBJ2-3, with D possibly being TRBD2 (5 bases). The CDR3 runs to 16 residues. The germline V and J ends were trimmed by 6 bases and 2 bases, with 18 bases remaining between them. Germline CDR1 is MNHEY and CDR2 is SMNVEV (reference sequence). CDR3: CASRPPGQDFTDTQYF. CDR3 nucleotide sequence: TGTGCCAGCAGACCTCCGGGTCAGGACTTCACAGATACGCAGTATTTT.

This clonotype was detected only a few times. The chain recombines TRBV20-1 with TRBJ2-7; 12 positions agree with TRBD1. Trimming cost V 5 bases and J 5 bases; bases outside gene matches: 7. The CDR3 spans 14 residues. In germline, CDR1 is DFQATT, CDR2 SNEGSKA (reference sequence). The CDR3 DNA is TGCAGTGCTTACGCCGGGACAGGGGGCCACGAGCAGTACTTC. As protein: CSAYAGTGGHEQYF.

This clonotype has a count of ten or more. V usage is TRBV12-3 or TRBV12-4 and J usage is TRBJ1-2, with 7 bases aligning to TRBD1. The CDR3 runs 15 residues. Germline trimming cut 4 bases from V and 2 bases from J; bases unmatched to any gene: 7. The CDR3: CASSSRTGGNYGYTF. The CDR3 DNA is TGTGCCAGCAGTTCTAGGACAGGTGGGAACTATGGCTACACCTTC.

This clonotype was observed many times. The chain carries TRBV12-3 or TRBV12-4 and TRBJ2-2; 8 positions match TRBD1. CDR3 size: 19 residues. Unmatched junction bases numbered 17, after V lost 6 bases and J lost 2 bases. In nucleotides, the CDR3 is TGTGCCAGCAGGGCCGGGACAGGAAATGTTGCCAGAAACACCGGGGAGCTGTTTTTT. Translating it yields CASRAGTGNVARNTGELFF.

This chain links TRBV5-1 with TRBJ2-7; D assignment may be TRBD1 or TRBD2 (5 bases each). This CDR3 spans 14 amino acids. The germline V gene encodes CDR1 SGHRS and CDR2 YFSETQ. Trimming stripped 0 bases from V and 2 bases from J, with 9 bases between. In DNA, the CDR3 is TGCGCCAGCAGCTTGGCGGGGACCCCCTACGAGCAGTACTTC. Translation: CASSLAGTPYEQYF.

The genes are TRBV7-9 and TRBJ2-5; 7 bases agree with TRBD1. Trimming at V came to 4 bases and at J to 1 base, leaving 6 bases not matched to a gene. The CDR3 is 15 amino acids. CDR1 is SEHNR and CDR2 is FQNEAQ in the germline V gene (reference sequence). The CDR3 reads CASSSPNRGQETQYF. In DNA form, the CDR3 reads TGTGCCAGCAGCTCACCAAACAGGGGCCAAGAGACCCAGTACTTC. The full variable domain, its missing parts supplied by reference TRBV7-9 and TRBJ2-5, is DTGVSQNPRHKITKRGQNVTFRCDPISEHNRLYWYRQTLGQGPEFLTYFQNEAQLEKSRLLSDRFSAERPKGSFSTLEIQRTEQGDSAMYLCASSSPNRGQETQYFGPGTRLLVL.

CDR3 nucleotide sequence: TGTGCCAGCAGTCCACGACAGGGGGTGGCCACTGAAGCTTTCTTT. It yields the protein CASSPRQGVATEAFF. The chain has TRBV6-1 and TRBJ1-1, with 9 bases fitting TRBD1. In germline, CDR1 is MNHNS, CDR2 SASEGT. CDR3 length: 15 residues. J gave up 4 bases and V 5 bases, and 8 bases lay outside the gene matches.

This clonotype occurred a few times. The CDR3 region has the DNA TGTGCCAGCAGCCCGGGGACACTTAACAATGAGCAGTTCTTC. It specifies CASSPGTLNNEQFF. V usage is TRBV9 and J usage is TRBJ2-1; D may be TRBD1 (6 bases). Germline V lookup: CDR1 SGDLS, CDR2 YYNGEE. The CDR3 runs 14 residues. Trimming stripped 4 bases from V and 5 bases from J, with 13 bases between.

This clonotype was detected ten times or more. The chain uses TRBV7-2 and TRBJ2-5; the D is unclear. The germline V gene has CDR1 SGHTA and CDR2 FQGNSA. V was shortened by 5 bases and J by 1 base, with 11 bases between the two germline ends. There are 14 residues in the CDR3. The CDR3 sequence is CASSRDRAQETQYF. The CDR3, as DNA: TGTGCCAGCAGCCGTGACCGCGCCCAAGAGACCCAGTACTTC.

This clonotype was seen more than once but under ten times. J is TRBJ2-1 and V is TRBV12-3 or TRBV12-4, with D hard to call. CDR3 length: 12 residues. The V and J ends lost 6 bases and 5 bases respectively, with 8 bases between them. In nucleotides, the CDR3 is TGTGCCAGCAGGTGGACCAACAATGAGCAGTTCTTC. It codes for CASRWTNNEQFF.

This chain uses TRBV28 with TRBJ2-7, with D perhaps TRBD1 (6 bases). Germline V lookup: CDR1 MDHEN, CDR2 SYDVKM. The CDR3 sequence is 15 residues long. Between the trimmed V and J ends, which lost 2 bases and 2 bases, there was a span of 13 bases. DNA for the CDR3: TGTGCCAGCAGTTTAGACGAAAGGGGGACCTACGAGCAGTACTTC. It is translated as CASSLDERGTYEQYF.

This clonotype was seen more than once but under ten times. The gene calls are TRBV20-1 and TRBJ2-1; weak D call: TRBD2 (6 bases). The germline V gene has CDR1 DFQATT and CDR2 SNEGSKA (reference sequence). CDR3 length equals 12 residues. With 1 base removed from V and 9 bases from J, the gap between germline ends came to 10 bases. CDR3 in amino acids: CSARGPSAEQFF. CDR3 in DNA: TGCAGTGCTAGAGGACCTAGCGCTGAGCAGTTCTTC.

The chain employs TRBV5-1 and TRBJ2-3; D is possibly TRBD1 (5 bases). Germline V gives CDR1 SGHRS, CDR2 YFSETQ. CDR3 length equals 14 residues. V lost 0 bases to trimming and J lost 1 base, with 6 bases between them. In nucleotides, the CDR3 is TGCGCCAGCAGCTTGGTACAGGGCACAGATACGCAGTATTTT. Translated: CASSLVQGTDTQYF. The whole variable domain, filled in from reference TRBV5-1 and TRBJ2-3, reads KAGVTQTPRYLIKTRGQQVTLSCSPISGHRSVSWYQQTPGQGLQFLFEYFSETQRNKGNFPGRFSGRQFSNSRSEMNVSTLELGDSALYLCASSLVQGTDTQYFGPGTRLTVL.

The V gene is TRBV6-5, the J gene TRBJ1-2; 9 bases are shared with TRBD1. The germline gives CDR1 MNHEY, CDR2 SVGAGI. J was trimmed by 2 bases and V by 2 bases; bases with no gene match: 3. The CDR3 has 15 residues. CDR3 amino acids: CASSYGQGSNYGYTF. The CDR3 DNA follows: TGTGCCAGCAGTTACGGACAGGGGTCCAACTATGGCTACACCTTC.

This chain links TRBV11-1 with TRBJ2-1, with D maybe TRBD1 (5 bases). The CDR3 has 15 amino acids. V was pared by 5 bases and J by 2 bases, with 13 bases between. Germline V gene sequence: CDR1 SGHAT, CDR2 FQDESV (reference sequence). Here the CDR3 reads CASSPPRETYNEQFF. The CDR3 region has the DNA TGTGCCAGCAGCCCCCCCAGGGAAACCTACAATGAGCAGTTCTTC.

This clonotype was counted only a few times. The chain joins TRBV20-1 to TRBJ2-3; 10 bases are a match to TRBD2. The CDR3 has 15 residues. In germline, CDR1 is DFQATT, CDR2 SNEGSKA (reference sequence). V was clipped by 3 bases and J by 2 bases; unmatched bases: 5. The CDR3 loop is CSASATSGNTDTQYF. The CDR3 DNA reads as TGCAGTGCTAGCGCCACTAGCGGGAACACAGATACGCAGTATTTT.

This clonotype was counted only a few times. V gene TRBV11-1 combines with J gene TRBJ2-6; TRBD1 agrees at 7 bases. V lost 1 base, J lost 1 base, and 10 bases stayed unmatched. CDR1 is SGHAT, CDR2 FQDESV, per germline (reference sequence). This CDR3 is built from 19 residues. CDR3 sequence: CASSLVKRQGISGANVLTF. The DNA of the CDR3 is TGTGCCAGCAGCTTAGTCAAGCGACAGGGAATATCTGGGGCCAACGTCCTGACTTTC.

In the case of this clonotype: This may stem from a read error, because a much larger clone lies one nucleotide away. The chain has TRBV5-8 and TRBJ1-3; no clear D. Looked up from germline, CDR1 is SGHTS and CDR2 is YDEGEE. V was pared by 0 bases and J by 2 bases, with 12 bases between. The length of the CDR3 is 16 residues. CDR3 nucleotides: TGTGCCAGCAGCTTGGGTAGGGTGTTCGCTGGAAACACCATATATTTT. As protein: CASSLGRVFAGNTIYF.

Only a few counts were recorded for this clonotype. The gene calls are TRBV4-2 and TRBJ2-7, with D unresolved. Germline V gene sequence: CDR1 LGHNA, CDR2 YNFKEQ. The germline V and J ends were trimmed by 1 base and 3 bases, with 10 bases remaining between them. The CDR3 sequence is 14 residues long. This CDR3 is CASSQVAQGYEQYF. In nucleotides, the CDR3 is TGTGCCAGCAGCCAAGTAGCTCAAGGCTACGAGCAGTACTTC.

The count of this clonotype is one. A much larger clone lies one base from this, so it may be a read error. The chain carries TRBV20-1 and TRBJ2-7; 8 bases match TRBD2. Germline lookup yields CDR1 DFQATT and CDR2 SNEGSKA (reference sequence). V lost 5 bases to trimming and J lost 3 bases; unmatched junction nucleotides: 9. CDR3 length equals 14 residues. CDR3 nucleotides: TGCAGTGCTTTTAATCTCGGGACTAGCTACGAGCAGTACTTC. This encodes CSAFNLGTSYEQYF.

In this sample, this clonotype turned up a few times. The chain carries TRBV15 and TRBJ1-5; D is ambiguous. Germline V gives CDR1 LNHNV, CDR2 YYDKDF (reference sequence). V lost 1 base to trimming and J lost 1 base, with 5 bases between them. The CDR3 loop spans 14 amino acids. The CDR3 region is CATSRAGSNQPQHF. For the CDR3, the DNA is TGTGCCACCAGCAGAGCTGGGAGCAATCAGCCCCAGCATTTT.

This chain connects TRBV29-1 to TRBJ1-5; tentatively, D is TRBD1 (5 bases). The CDR3 covers 14 residues. V was shortened by 4 bases and J by 6 bases, with 16 bases between the two germline ends. Germline CDR1 SQVTM, CDR2 ANQGSEA. The CDR3 spells CSVVEAGLGQPQHF. CDR3 coding DNA: TGCAGCGTTGTTGAGGCAGGGCTAGGTCAGCCCCAGCATTTT.

This clonotype occurred many times. This rearrangement joins TRBV4-1 to TRBJ2-2; no reliable D call. The CDR3 runs to 14 residues. CDR1 is MGHRA, CDR2 YSYEKL, per germline. V was shortened by 4 bases and J by 5 bases, with 11 bases between the two germline ends. CDR3 sequence reads: CASSRILGTGELFF. The CDR3 bases are TGCGCCAGCAGCCGGATCCTAGGGACCGGGGAGCTGTTTTTT.

In nucleotides, the CDR3 is TGTGCCAGCAGTTATTCCCTAGGGGGGAGCGGCCCGATAACTAGCACAGATACGCAGTATTTT. Translation gives CASSYSLGGSGPITSTDTQYF. This sequence joins TRBV6-2 or TRBV6-3 and TRBJ2-3; either TRBD1 or TRBD2 may fit D (6 bases each). CDR3 size: 21 residues. Germline-derived CDR1 and CDR2 are MNHEY and SVGEGT. Trimming removed 3 bases at V and 0 bases at J, with 28 bases between.